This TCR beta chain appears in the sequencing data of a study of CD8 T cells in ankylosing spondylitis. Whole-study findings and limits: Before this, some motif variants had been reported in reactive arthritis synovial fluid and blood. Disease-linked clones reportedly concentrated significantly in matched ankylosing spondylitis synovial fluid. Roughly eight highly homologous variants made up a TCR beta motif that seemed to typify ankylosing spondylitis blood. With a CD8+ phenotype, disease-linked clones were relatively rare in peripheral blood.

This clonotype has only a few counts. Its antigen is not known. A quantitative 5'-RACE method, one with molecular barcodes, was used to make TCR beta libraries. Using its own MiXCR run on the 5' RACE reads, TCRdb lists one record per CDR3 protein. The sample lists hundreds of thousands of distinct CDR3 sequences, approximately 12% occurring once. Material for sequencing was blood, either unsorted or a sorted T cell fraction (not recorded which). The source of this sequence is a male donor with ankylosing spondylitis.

CDR3 coding DNA: TGCAGCCAACCAACCCAGTCAGGCTACGAGCAGTACTTC. Protein sequence: CSQPTQSGYEQYF. This chain connects TRBV20-1 to TRBJ2-7; D is uncertain. The CDR3 covers 13 residues. Germline V gives CDR1 DFQATT, CDR2 SNEGSKA (reference sequence).